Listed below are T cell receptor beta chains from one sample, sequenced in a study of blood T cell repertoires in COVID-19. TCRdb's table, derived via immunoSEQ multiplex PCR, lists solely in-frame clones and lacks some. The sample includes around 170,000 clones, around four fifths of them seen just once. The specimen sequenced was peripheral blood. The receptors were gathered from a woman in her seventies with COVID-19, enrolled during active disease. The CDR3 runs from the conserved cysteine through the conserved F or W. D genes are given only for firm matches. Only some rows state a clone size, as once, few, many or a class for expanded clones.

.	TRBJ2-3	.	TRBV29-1	CSVDPGGTDTQYF	TGCAGCGTTGATCCCGGTGGCACAGATACGCAGTATTTT
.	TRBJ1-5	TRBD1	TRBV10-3	CAISESWDRGDQPQHF	TGTGCCATCAGTGAGTCGTGGGACAGGGGAGATCAGCCCCAGCATTTT
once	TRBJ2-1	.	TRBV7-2	CASRRPLLGFEQFF	TGTGCCAGCAGGCGACCATTACTAGGGTTTGAGCAGTTCTTC
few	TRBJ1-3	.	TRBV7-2	CASSSTGGDTIYF	TGTGCCAGCAGCTCGACGGGCGGGGACACCATATATTTT
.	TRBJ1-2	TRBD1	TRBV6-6	CVGRGTGGNYGYTF	TGTGTTGGGAGGGGGACAGGGGGTAACTATGGCTACACCTTC
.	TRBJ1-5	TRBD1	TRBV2	CASSRTGRGQSNQPQHF	TGTGCCAGCAGCCGGACAGGGAGAGGGCAAAGCAATCAGCCCCAGCATTTT
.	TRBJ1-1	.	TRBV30	CAWSVTGRGDTEAFF	TGTGCCTGGAGTGTGACCGGGAGGGGGGATACTGAAGCTTTCTTT
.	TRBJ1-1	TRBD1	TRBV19	CASSRGQENTEAFF	TGTGCCAGTAGTCGGGGACAGGAGAACACTGAAGCTTTCTTT
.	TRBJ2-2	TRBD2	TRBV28	CASRLGGANTGELFF	TGTGCCAGCAGGTTGGGGGGGGCGAACACCGGGGAGCTGTTTTTT
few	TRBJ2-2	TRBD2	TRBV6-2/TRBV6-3	CASSYPFREGRFTGELFF	TGTGCCAGCAGTTACCCCTTTCGGGAGGGCCGTTTCACCGGGGAGCTGTTTTTT
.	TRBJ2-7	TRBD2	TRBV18	CASSPSGVKGSYEQYF	TGTGCCAGCTCACCAAGCGGGGTTAAGGGCTCCTACGAGCAGTACTTC
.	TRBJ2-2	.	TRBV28	CATLQSGNTGELFF	TGTGCCACCCTCCAGAGCGGGAACACCGGGGAGCTGTTTTTT
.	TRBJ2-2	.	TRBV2	CASSATSVELFF	TGTGCCAGCAGTGCCACTAGTGTGGAGCTGTTTTTT
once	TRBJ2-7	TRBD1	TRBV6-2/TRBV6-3	CASSSGQVYEQYF	TGTGCCAGCAGTTCTGGACAGGTCTACGAGCAGTACTTC
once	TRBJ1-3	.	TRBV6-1	CASSDNRASSGNTIYF	TGTGCCAGCAGTGACAACAGGGCTAGCTCTGGAAACACCATATATTTT
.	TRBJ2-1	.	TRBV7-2	CASSLRGEGEQFF	TGTGCCAGCAGCTTAAGGGGGGAGGGTGAGCAGTTCTTC
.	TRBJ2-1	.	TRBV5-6	CASSFGPSYNEQFF	TGTGCCAGCAGCTTTGGGCCGTCCTACAATGAGCAGTTCTTC
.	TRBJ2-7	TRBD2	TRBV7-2	CASSPIWTSGRRSYEQYF	TGTGCCAGCAGCCCAATCTGGACTAGCGGGAGAAGGTCCTACGAGCAGTACTTC
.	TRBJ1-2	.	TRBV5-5	CASSLAWGRDKGYTF	TGTGCCAGCAGCTTGGCTTGGGGCAGGGACAAAGGCTACACCTTC
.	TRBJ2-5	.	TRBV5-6	CASSLLQERLSETQYF	TGTGCCAGCAGCTTGTTACAGGAGCGCTTGTCAGAGACCCAGTACTTC
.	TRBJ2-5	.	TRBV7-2	CATARGNGETQYF	TGTGCCACGGCGCGGGGTAATGGAGAGACCCAGTACTTC
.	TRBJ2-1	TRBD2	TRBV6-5	CASRLGLAEYNEQFF	TGTGCCAGCAGATTAGGACTAGCGGAATACAATGAGCAGTTCTTC
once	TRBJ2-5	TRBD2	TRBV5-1	CASSLAGTSGETQYF	TGCGCCAGCAGCTTGGCTGGGACTAGCGGGGAGACCCAGTACTTC
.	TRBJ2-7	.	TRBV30	CAWSLNLGEAVLKQYF	TGTGCCTGGAGTCTTAATCTGGGGGAGGCCGTACTTAAGCAGTACTTC
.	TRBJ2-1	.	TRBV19	CASRIEGSYNEQFF	TGTGCCAGTAGGATAGAGGGGAGCTACAATGAGCAGTTCTTC
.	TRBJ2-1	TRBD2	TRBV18	CASSPGLVFYNEQFF	TGTGCCAGCTCACCCGGACTAGTTTTCTACAATGAGCAGTTCTTC
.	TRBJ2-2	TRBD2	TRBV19	CASSIAPSGRAQTGELFF	TGTGCCAGTAGTATAGCCCCTAGCGGGAGGGCCCAAACCGGGGAGCTGTTTTTT
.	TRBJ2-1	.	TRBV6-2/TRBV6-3	CASGPRGYNEQFF	TGTGCCAGCGGCCCCAGGGGTTACAATGAGCAGTTCTTC
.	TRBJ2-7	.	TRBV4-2	CASSQDIGPYEQYF	TGTGCCAGCAGCCAAGATATCGGTCCCTACGAGCAGTACTTC
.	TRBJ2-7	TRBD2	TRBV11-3	CASSAAGRAEEQYF	TGTGCCAGCAGCGCGGCCGGGAGGGCCGAAGAGCAGTACTTC
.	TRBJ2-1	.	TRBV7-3	CASSLYRGSYNEQFF	TGTGCCAGCAGCCTCTACCGGGGCTCCTACAATGAGCAGTTCTTC
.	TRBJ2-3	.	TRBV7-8	CASSQGGRGADTQYF	TGTGCCAGCAGCCAGGGCGGCAGGGGAGCAGATACGCAGTATTTT
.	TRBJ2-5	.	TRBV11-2	CASSFAGETQYF	TGTGCCAGCAGTTTCGCCGGAGAGACCCAGTACTTC
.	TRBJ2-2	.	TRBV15	CATSRDPYRGSIGELFF	TGTGCCACCAGCAGAGACCCCTATAGGGGGTCTATCGGGGAGCTGTTTTTT
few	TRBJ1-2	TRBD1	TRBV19	CASTSTGENYGYTF	TGTGCCAGTACCTCTACAGGGGAAAACTATGGCTACACCTTC
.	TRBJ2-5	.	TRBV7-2	CASSLQDSPETQYF	TGTGCCAGCAGCCTCCAGGACTCACCTGAGACCCAGTACTTC
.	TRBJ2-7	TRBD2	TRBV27	CASSLLGEGYEQYF	TGTGCCAGCAGTTTATTGGGGGAGGGTTACGAGCAGTACTTC
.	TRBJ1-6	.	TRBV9	CASSQVVGGNSPLHF	TGTGCCAGCAGCCAGGTTGTGGGGGGAAATTCACCCCTCCACTTT
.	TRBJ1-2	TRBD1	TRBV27	CASSLFHDRGKYGYTF	TGTGCCAGCAGTTTATTCCACGACAGGGGGAAATATGGCTACACCTTC
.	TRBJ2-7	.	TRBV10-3	CAISESTQGPYEQYF	TGTGCCATCAGTGAGTCGACGCAGGGTCCCTACGAGCAGTACTTC
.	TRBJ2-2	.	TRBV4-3	CASSQDGDWNTGELFF	TGCGCCAGCAGCCAAGACGGGGACTGGAACACCGGGGAGCTGTTTTTT
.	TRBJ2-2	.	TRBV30	CAWTAWGLDTGELFF	TGTGCCTGGACCGCCTGGGGCTTGGACACCGGGGAGCTGTTTTTT
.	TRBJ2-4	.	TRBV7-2	CASSLDHPGAKNIQYF	TGTGCCAGCAGCTTAGACCACCCAGGAGCCAAAAACATTCAGTACTTC
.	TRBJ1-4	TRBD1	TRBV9	CASSVTDRTNEKLFF	TGTGCCAGCAGCGTAACGGACAGGACTAATGAAAAACTGTTTTTT
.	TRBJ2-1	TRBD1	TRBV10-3	CAIKQGENYNEQFF	TGTGCCATCAAACAGGGGGAGAATTACAATGAGCAGTTCTTC
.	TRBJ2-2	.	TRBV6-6	CASSTGTGNTGELFF	TGTGCCAGCAGCACCGGGACTGGTAACACCGGGGAGCTGTTTTTT